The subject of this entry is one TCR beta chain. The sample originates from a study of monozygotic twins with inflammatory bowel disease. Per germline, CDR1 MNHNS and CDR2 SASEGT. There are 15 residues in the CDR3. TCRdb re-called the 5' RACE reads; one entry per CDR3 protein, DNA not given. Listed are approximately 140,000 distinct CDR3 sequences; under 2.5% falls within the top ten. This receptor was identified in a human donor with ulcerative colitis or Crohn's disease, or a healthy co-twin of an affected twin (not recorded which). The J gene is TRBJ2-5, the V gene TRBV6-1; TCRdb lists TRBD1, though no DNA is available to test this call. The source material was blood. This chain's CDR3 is CASSRAGRRQETQYF.